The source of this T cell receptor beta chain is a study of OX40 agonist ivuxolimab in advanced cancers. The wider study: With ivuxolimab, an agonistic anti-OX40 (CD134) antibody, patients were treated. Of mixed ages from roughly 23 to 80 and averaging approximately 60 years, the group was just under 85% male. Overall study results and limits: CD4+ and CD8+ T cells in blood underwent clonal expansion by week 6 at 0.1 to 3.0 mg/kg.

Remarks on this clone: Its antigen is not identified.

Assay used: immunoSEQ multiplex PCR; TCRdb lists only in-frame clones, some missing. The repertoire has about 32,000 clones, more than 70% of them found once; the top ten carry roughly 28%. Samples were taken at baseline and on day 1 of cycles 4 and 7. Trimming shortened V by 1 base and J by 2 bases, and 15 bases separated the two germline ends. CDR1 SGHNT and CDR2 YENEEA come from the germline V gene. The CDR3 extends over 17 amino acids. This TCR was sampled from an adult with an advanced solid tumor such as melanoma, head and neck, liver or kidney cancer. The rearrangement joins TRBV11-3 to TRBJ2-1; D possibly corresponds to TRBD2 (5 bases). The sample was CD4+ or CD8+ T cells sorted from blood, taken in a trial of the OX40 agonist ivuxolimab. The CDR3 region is CASSLGAAYGTYNEQFF. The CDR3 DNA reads TGTGCCAGCAGCTTAGGAGCGGCGTACGGAACCTACAATGAGCAGTTCTTC.